The 15 T cell receptor beta chains below come from one sample, sequenced in a study of T cell repertoires in cytomegalovirus infection (dated by TCRdb to between 2019 and 2020). These receptors have no identified antigens. The intended sense of this specimen's treatment or condition label: in vitro stimulation with specific CMV peptide epitopes to enrich CMV-specific T cells. Instrument used: Illumina HiSeq 1500. TCRdb reworked the public reads: Q25 trimming with fastp, MiXCR clone assembly, productive beta chains retained. Every distinct CDR3 protein forms one entry, paired with its most common genes and DNA. This sample comprises about 310,000 distinct CDR3 sequences, around 25% of them detected only once. The top ten clones comprise roughly 14% of the sample. The sample here was cultured PBMCs, taken from culture after CMV antigen stimulation. The receptors derive from a human donor in good health (CMV status not recorded). Some clones in this sample may be carry-over from other donors' samples.

The chain is built from TRBV12-5 and TRBJ2-3; D remains ambiguous. Trimming stripped 1 base from V and 1 base from J, with 6 bases between. The germline CDR1 and CDR2 sequences are LGHNT and FRNRAP. The CDR3 runs 14 residues. DNA for the CDR3: TGTGCTAGTGGTTTGGCACGGCGCACAGATACGCAGTATTTT. Translating it yields CASGLARRTDTQYF.

This chain connects TRBV4-2 to TRBJ1-3; the D is unclear. The CDR3 contains 15 residues. CDR1 and CDR2 from the germline V gene are LGHNA and YNFKEQ. V lost 6 bases and J 0 bases, leaving 12 bases between the germline ends. The CDR3 sequence: CASSGLASSGNTIYF. The CDR3 DNA is TGTGCCAGCAGTGGACTGGCAAGCTCTGGAAACACCATATATTTT.

Notes on this clonotype: A single base separates this from a much larger clone, so it may be a read error. V usage is TRBV11-2 and J usage is TRBJ2-5; D is possibly TRBD2 (6 bases). The V gene lost 0 bases and the J gene lost 1 base, with 15 bases spanning the gap. Germline-derived CDR1 and CDR2 are SGHAT and FQNNGV. This CDR3 is built from 17 residues. CDR3 residues: CASSLDFGGPTQETQYF. The CDR3 coding sequence is TGTGCCAGCAGCTTAGATTTCGGGGGTCCAACCCAAGAGACCCAGTACTTC.

This clonotype has a single count. The chain carries TRBV19 and TRBJ1-1, with D possibly TRBD1 on 5 matching bases. CDR1 and CDR2 (germline): LNHDA, SQIVND (reference sequence). V lost 3 bases and J 3 bases, leaving 20 bases between the germline ends. The CDR3 covers 17 residues. CDR3 amino acids: CASSIFKDPGRDTEAFF. The CDR3 nucleotides read TGTGCCAGTAGTATTTTCAAGGACCCAGGGCGTGACACTGAAGCTTTCTTT. Full variable domain (remainder filled in from reference TRBV19 and TRBJ1-1): DGGITQSPKYLFRKEGQNVTLSCEQNLNHDAMYWYRQDPGQGLRLIYYSQIVNDFQKGDIAEGYSVSREKKESFPLTVTSAQKNPTAFYLCASSIFKDPGRDTEAFFGQGTRLTVV.

V and J are TRBV7-6 and TRBJ2-1, with 12 positions matching TRBD2. The CDR3 is made up of 16 amino acids. V trimming: 2 bases; J trimming: 8 bases; junction bases outside the gene matches: 7. The germline gives CDR1 SGHVS, CDR2 FNYEAQ. The CDR3 bases are TGTGCCAGCAGCTTATCCCGACTAGCGGGAGTCCATGAGCAGTTCTTC. Its protein product is CASSLSRLAGVHEQFF.

In its sample, this clonotype was seen a few times. The chain combines TRBV12-3 or TRBV12-4 with TRBJ2-4; TRBD1 agrees at 8 bases. This CDR3 contains 15 residues. V lost 6 bases to trimming and J lost 9 bases; unmatched junction nucleotides: 13. Here the CDR3 DNA reads TGTGCCAGCAGCCCCGGGACAGGTCAGACAAGCATTCAGTACTTC. This translates into CASSPGTGQTSIQYF.

This clonotype was counted between two and nine times. The chain joins TRBV7-9 to TRBJ1-2; 8 bases match TRBD1. Losses at the gene ends were 5 bases for V and 5 bases for J; bases not matched to a gene: 7. CDR3 size: 14 residues. Germline V gives CDR1 SEHNR, CDR2 FQNEAQ (reference sequence). Written as DNA, the CDR3 is TGTGCCAGCAGCGCCGGGACAGGCGTTTATGGCTACACCTTC. It translates to CASSAGTGVYGYTF.

J is TRBJ1-2 and V is TRBV19, with D hard to call. The CDR3 length is 14 residues. V lost 1 base to trimming and J lost 1 base, with 7 bases between them. Germline V lookup: CDR1 LNHDA, CDR2 SQIVND (reference sequence). CDR3 region: CASSIGGLNYGYTF. The CDR3 DNA is TGTGCCAGTAGTATAGGCGGACTTAACTATGGCTACACCTTC. Complete variable domain (other parts from reference TRBV19 and TRBJ1-2): DGGITQSPKYLFRKEGQNVTLSCEQNLNHDAMYWYRQDPGQGLRLIYYSQIVNDFQKGDIAEGYSVSREKKESFPLTVTSAQKNPTAFYLCASSIGGLNYGYTFGSGTRLTVV.

This sequence joins TRBV7-2 and TRBJ2-1, with TRBD2 matching over 12 bases. Germline lookup yields CDR1 SGHTA and CDR2 FQGNSA. CDR3 length equals 15 residues. J gave up 7 bases and V 4 bases, and 5 bases lay outside the gene matches. This chain's CDR3 is CASSSRTSGINEQFF. The CDR3 DNA is TGTGCCAGCAGCTCTAGGACTAGCGGGATTAATGAGCAGTTCTTC.

This chain connects TRBV12-3 or TRBV12-4 to TRBJ1-1, with unresolved D. This CDR3 is built from 15 residues. V was clipped by 5 bases and J by 0 bases, with 13 bases between them. The CDR3 sequence: CASSPQRSLNTEAFF. The CDR3 coding sequence is TGTGCCAGCAGTCCCCAGCGAAGTCTGAACACTGAAGCTTTCTTT.

This clonotype was detected a few times. The rearrangement links TRBV11-2 to TRBJ2-7; no clear D. In germline, CDR1 is SGHAT, CDR2 FQNNGV. Between the trimmed V and J ends, which lost 0 bases and 1 base, there was a span of 7 bases. The CDR3 has 14 amino acids. The CDR3 DNA follows: TGTGCCAGCAGCTTAGATCACAGTTCCTACGAGCAGTACTTC. It yields the protein CASSLDHSSYEQYF.

This CDR3 reads CASTRGGRKNYGYTF. In DNA form, the CDR3 reads TGTGCCAGCACCCGGGGAGGGAGGAAAAACTATGGCTACACCTTC. The V and J genes are TRBV7-2 and TRBJ1-2; D is unclear. Germline-derived CDR1 and CDR2 are SGHTA and FQGNSA. The V end was cut by 7 bases, the J end by 2 bases, with 17 bases between. This CDR3 has 15 residues.

V gene TRBV7-8 combines with J gene TRBJ2-7, with 8 nucleotides matching TRBD2. The germline CDR1 and CDR2 sequences are SGHVS and FQNEAQ. The V segment lost 4 bases and the J segment 0 bases; nucleotides outside the gene matches: 5. The CDR3 has 15 residues. This chain's CDR3 is CASSYALAGSYEQYF. CDR3 DNA: TGTGCCAGCAGCTACGCCCTAGCGGGCTCCTACGAGCAGTACTTC.

The gene calls are TRBV4-3 and TRBJ2-7; TRBD2 aligns across 7 bases. V was pared by 4 bases and J by 0 bases, with 6 bases of the junction left unmatched. The CDR3 contains 15 residues. Germline V gene data show CDR1 as LGHNA and CDR2 as YSLEER. CDR3 DNA: TGCGCCAGCAGCCGCCGGCGGGAGAACTCCTACGAGCAGTACTTC. Translation gives CASSRRRENSYEQYF.

The chain carries TRBV7-8 and TRBJ2-7; no definite D call. V was pared by 4 bases and J by 1 base, with 17 bases between. The CDR3 is made up of 16 amino acids. The germline V gene has CDR1 SGHVS and CDR2 FQNEAQ. The CDR3 bases are TGTGCCAGCAGCTCATTTGGCGCGGACCCTTCCTACGAGCAGTACTTC. This translates into CASSSFGADPSYEQYF. The full variable domain, in which reference TRBV7-8 and TRBJ2-7 provide the parts outside the CDR3, is GAGVSQSPRYKVAKRGQDVALRCDPISGHVSLFWYQQALGQGPEFLTYFQNEAQLDKSGLPSDRFFAERPEGSVSTLKIQRTQQEDSAVYLCASSSFGADPSYEQYFGPGTRLTVT.